This entry lists 21 T cell receptor beta chains sequenced from one sample in a study of blood T cells in healthy people across ages. Primed by a sample-barcoded 5' primer and a J-beta primer mix, a second PCR proceeded for 7 to 11 cycles. TCRdb processed the 5' RACE reads anew with MiXCR; each CDR3 protein has one entry. Seen here are around 1.5 million distinct CDR3 sequences, 59% observed once, and the top ten hold 6.5% to 8.5%. Sequencing was performed on blood. The receptor source for this set is a man aged 18 to 30 in good health.

This clonotype was observed a handful of times. This chain links TRBV4-1 with TRBJ2-4, with 9 bases that match TRBD1. The last part of the DNA fits TRBJ2-7 better; the J call may be wrong. The CDR3 length is 18 residues. Germline assignment: CDR1 MGHRA and CDR2 YSYEKL. The CDR3 spells CASSQDLVGEDRGHEQYF. In nucleotides, the CDR3 is TGCGCCAGCAGCCAAGATCTTGTGGGGGAGGACAGGGGACACGAGCAGTACTTC.

The chain joins TRBV5-5 to TRBJ2-2; no reliable D call. This CDR3 region has 14 residues. V was cut by 6 bases and J by 1 base, with 10 bases left in between. CDR1 SGHKS and CDR2 YYEKEE come from the germline V gene (reference sequence). The CDR3 sequence is CASIPSGNTGELFF. The CDR3 region has the DNA TGTGCCAGCATCCCATCCGGGAACACCGGGGAGCTGTTTTTT.

V and J are TRBV9 and TRBJ2-3, with 13 bases that match TRBD2. The CDR3 consists of 16 residues. Germline V gene sequence: CDR1 SGDLS, CDR2 YYNGEE. Unmatched junction bases numbered 5, after V lost 4 bases and J lost 3 bases. The CDR3 bases are TGTGCCAGCAGCCCACTAGCGGGAGGGCCAACAGATACGCAGTATTTT. It codes for CASSPLAGGPTDTQYF.

This chain uses TRBV29-1 with TRBJ2-3, with no clear D. Germline V gene lookup returns CDR1 SQVTM and CDR2 ANQGSEA. The CDR3 covers 14 residues. V lost 3 bases and J 0 bases, leaving 10 bases between the germline ends. CDR3 nucleotides: TGCAGCGTTGACCCAACGACTAGCACAGATACGCAGTATTTT. It yields the protein CSVDPTTSTDTQYF.

The chain employs TRBV7-9 and TRBJ2-4; no clear D. The V gene's germline CDR1 is SEHNR and CDR2 FQNEAQ (reference sequence). The CDR3 extends over 12 amino acids. V lost 1 base, J lost 13 bases, and 11 bases lay in between. Here the CDR3 reads CASSLDSPEQYF. The CDR3 region has the DNA TGTGCCAGCAGCTTAGACTCCCCGGAGCAGTACTTC.

This clonotype was seen more than once but under ten times. This chain uses TRBV15 with TRBJ2-1, with D possibly matching TRBD1 (5 bases). Germline V lookup: CDR1 LNHNV, CDR2 YYDKDF (reference sequence). This CDR3 is built from 13 residues. The germline V and J ends were trimmed by 1 base and 9 bases, with 10 bases remaining between them. The CDR3, as DNA: TGTGCCACCAGCAGAGTCCGTCAGGGTGAGCAGTTCTTC. Encoded protein: CATSRVRQGEQFF.

This chain uses TRBV20-1 with TRBJ2-1, with 7 bases fitting TRBD1. Germline V gene data show CDR1 as DFQATT and CDR2 as SNEGSKA (reference sequence). This CDR3 spans 12 amino acids. CDR3 in DNA: TGCAGGATACCGACAGGGTTGAATGAGCAGTTCTTC. Amino acid sequence: CRIPTGLNEQFF.

The chain employs TRBV7-2 and TRBJ2-1; 7 bases fit TRBD2. This CDR3 is built from 17 residues. V dropped 7 bases and J dropped 4; count of bases not matched to a gene: 16. CDR1 is SGHTA and CDR2 is FQGNSA in the germline V gene. In nucleotides, the CDR3 is TGTGCCAGCACTCCTCAGGCTTCTCGGGGGGTTTACAATGAGCAGTTCTTC. As protein: CASTPQASRGVYNEQFF.

The J gene is TRBJ2-7, the V gene TRBV20-1; D is unresolved. V gave up 3 bases and J gave up 0 bases, with 9 bases separating them. The CDR3 sequence is 13 residues long. Germline assignment: CDR1 DFQATT and CDR2 SNEGSKA (reference sequence). DNA for the CDR3: TGCAGTGCTAGCAGTGGCGACTCCTACGAGCAGTACTTC. Amino acid sequence: CSASSGDSYEQYF.

This clonotype was found once. The gene calls are TRBV7-9 and TRBJ2-7, with 8 bases aligning to TRBD1. The J call may be wrong; the DNA end is better matched by TRBJ2-5. There are 16 residues in the CDR3. Germline V CDR1 and CDR2: SEHNR, FQNEAQ (reference sequence). In nucleotides, the CDR3 is TGTGCCAGCAGCTTAGCGCTCGACAGGGGAGAAGAGACCCAGTACTTC. It translates to CASSLALDRGEETQYF.

This clonotype has ten or more counts. V is TRBV28 and J is TRBJ2-2, with TRBD1 identical over 9 bases. Germline V gene sequence: CDR1 MDHEN, CDR2 SYDVKM. The CDR3 length is 16 residues. With 9 bases clipped from V and 1 base from J, the junction kept 9 bases outside the gene matches. The CDR3 region is CAREQGAPLNTGELFF. CDR3 bases: TGTGCCAGGGAACAGGGGGCCCCATTGAACACCGGGGAGCTGTTTTTT.

This chain connects TRBV6-5 to TRBJ2-1; 10 positions match TRBD1. Gene TRBJ2-7 matches the end of the DNA better, so the J call may be wrong. CDR3 length: 16 residues. In germline, CDR1 is MNHEY, CDR2 SVGAGI. CDR3 DNA: TGTGCCAGCAGTCCTACGGGACAGGGGCCCTTCTACGAGCAGTACTTC. Translation: CASSPTGQGPFYEQYF.

CDR3 region: CASSATGIDEQYF. The CDR3 DNA follows: TGTGCCAGTAGTGCGACAGGTATCGACGAGCAGTACTTC. This chain joins TRBV19 and TRBJ2-7, with a tentative D call TRBD1 (6 bases). V dropped 5 bases and J dropped 5 bases, with 13 bases sitting between them. This CDR3 comprises 13 residues. Looked up from germline, CDR1 is LNHDA and CDR2 is SQIVND (reference sequence).

The V and J genes are TRBV27 and TRBJ1-6, with D hard to call. CDR1 and CDR2 (germline): MNHEY, SMNVEV (reference sequence). V lost 6 bases, J lost 10 bases, and 16 bases lay in between. The length of the CDR3 is 14 residues. As DNA, the CDR3 is TGTGCCAGCAGACGGGAAATTCAGGCCTCACCCCTCCACTTT. Translating gives CASRREIQASPLHF.

This clonotype was seen more than once but under ten times. The chain couples TRBV9 to TRBJ1-1; the match to TRBD1 covers 7 bases. Looked up from germline, CDR1 is SGDLS and CDR2 is YYNGEE. The CDR3 consists of 16 residues. V dropped 0 bases and J dropped 1; count of bases not matched to a gene: 6. CDR3 sequence: CASSVGRGLENTEAFF. The DNA for the CDR3 is TGTGCCAGCAGCGTAGGAAGGGGGCTGGAGAACACTGAAGCTTTCTTT.

The chain employs TRBV4-3 and TRBJ1-2; D might be TRBD1 (5 bases). The CDR3 contains 16 residues. Germline lookup yields CDR1 LGHNA and CDR2 YSLEER. Trimming took 3 bases from V and 4 from J, leaving 18 bases between them. The CDR3 nucleotides are TGCGCCAGCAGCCAGCGAGGTCTCCGGGGCTCCTATGGCTACACCTTC. This codes for CASSQRGLRGSYGYTF.

This clonotype was seen more than once but under ten times. The genes are TRBV10-3 and TRBJ2-2; a possible D gene is TRBD1 (5 bases). CDR1 ENHRY and CDR2 SYGVKD come from the germline V gene. There are 13 residues in the CDR3. Trimming removed 4 bases from V and 5 bases from J, with 8 bases in between. This chain's CDR3 is CAISGQSTGELFF. As DNA, the CDR3 is TGTGCCATCAGTGGACAGTCGACCGGGGAGCTGTTTTTT.

The chain joins TRBV29-1 to TRBJ2-1; 15 nucleotides match TRBD2. Germline trimming cut 4 bases from V and 5 bases from J; bases unmatched to any gene: 3. Germline V CDR1 and CDR2: SQVTM, ANQGSEA. CDR3 size: 15 residues. In DNA, the CDR3 is TGCAGCGTTGCCGGACTAGCGGGAGGGGACAATGAGCAGTTCTTC. It encodes CSVAGLAGGDNEQFF.

The chain couples TRBV11-2 to TRBJ2-5; D is tentatively TRBD1 or TRBD2 (6 bases each). The J call may be wrong; the DNA end is better matched by TRBJ2-7. The CDR3 totals 15 residues. Germline V gene sequence: CDR1 SGHAT, CDR2 FQNNGV. CDR3 sequence reads: CASSFSGARGYEQYF. In DNA form, the CDR3 reads TGTGCCAGCAGCTTTTCGGGGGCGAGGGGATACGAGCAGTACTTC.

The chain employs TRBV7-9 and TRBJ2-4; D unclear. CDR3 length equals 13 residues. Germline V gives CDR1 SEHNR, CDR2 FQNEAQ (reference sequence). The V end was cut by 4 bases, the J end by 4 bases, with 8 bases between. In nucleotides, the CDR3 is TGTGCCAGCAGCTCAACACTTAAAAACATTCAGTACTTC. Residues: CASSSTLKNIQYF.

A few counts support this clonotype. The chain has TRBV20-1 and TRBJ2-3; D is unresolved. Per the germline V gene, CDR1 is DFQATT and CDR2 is SNEGSKA (reference sequence). Trimming removed 3 bases at V and 4 bases at J, with 14 bases between. This CDR3 has 14 residues. The CDR3 protein is CSARSTNEADTQYF. CDR3 nucleotide sequence: TGCAGTGCTAGGTCCACTAATGAGGCAGATACGCAGTATTTT.